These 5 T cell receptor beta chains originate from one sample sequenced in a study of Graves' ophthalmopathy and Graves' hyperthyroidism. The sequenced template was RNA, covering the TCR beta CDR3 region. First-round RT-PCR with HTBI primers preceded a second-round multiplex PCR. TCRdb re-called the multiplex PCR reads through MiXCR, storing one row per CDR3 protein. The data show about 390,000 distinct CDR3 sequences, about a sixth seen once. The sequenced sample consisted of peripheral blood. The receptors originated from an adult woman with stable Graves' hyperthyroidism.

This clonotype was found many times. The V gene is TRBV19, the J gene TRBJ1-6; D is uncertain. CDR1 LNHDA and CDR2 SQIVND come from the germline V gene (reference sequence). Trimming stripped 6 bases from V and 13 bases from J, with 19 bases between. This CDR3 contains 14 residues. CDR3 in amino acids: CASRTANRVQPLHF. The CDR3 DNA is TGTGCCAGTAGAACGGCGAATCGGGTTCAGCCCCTCCACTTT.

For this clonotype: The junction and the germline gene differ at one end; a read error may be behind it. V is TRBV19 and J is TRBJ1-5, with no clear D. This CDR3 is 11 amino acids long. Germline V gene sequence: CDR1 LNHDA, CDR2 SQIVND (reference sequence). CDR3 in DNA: TGCGATACACGCTTCCCGAGAATCCAGCATTTT. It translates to CDTRFPRIQHF. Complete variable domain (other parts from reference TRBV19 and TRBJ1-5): DGGITQSPKYLFRKEGQNVTLSCEQNLNHDAMYWYRQDPGQGLRLIYYSQIVNDFQKGDIAEGYSVSREKKESFPLTVTSAQKNPTAFYLCDTRFPRIQHFGDGTRLSIL.

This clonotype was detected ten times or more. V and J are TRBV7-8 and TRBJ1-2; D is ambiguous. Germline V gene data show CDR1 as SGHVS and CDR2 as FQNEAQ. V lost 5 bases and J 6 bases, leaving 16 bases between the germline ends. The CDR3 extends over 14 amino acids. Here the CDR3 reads CASSNDGKYNGYTF. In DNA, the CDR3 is TGTGCCAGCAGCAACGATGGGAAGTACAATGGCTACACCTTC.

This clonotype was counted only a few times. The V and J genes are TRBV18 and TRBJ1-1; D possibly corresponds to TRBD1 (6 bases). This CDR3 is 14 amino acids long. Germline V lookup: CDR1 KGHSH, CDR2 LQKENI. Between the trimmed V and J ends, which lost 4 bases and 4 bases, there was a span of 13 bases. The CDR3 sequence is CASSRDTVRTEAFF. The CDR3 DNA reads TGTGCCAGCTCACGGGACACGGTTCGCACTGAAGCTTTCTTT. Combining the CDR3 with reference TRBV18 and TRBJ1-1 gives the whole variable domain NAGVMQNPRHLVRRRGQEARLRCSPMKGHSHVYWYRQLPEEGLKFMVYLQKENIIDESGMPKERFSAEFPKEGPSILRIQQVVRGDSAAYFCASSRDTVRTEAFFGQGTRLTVV.

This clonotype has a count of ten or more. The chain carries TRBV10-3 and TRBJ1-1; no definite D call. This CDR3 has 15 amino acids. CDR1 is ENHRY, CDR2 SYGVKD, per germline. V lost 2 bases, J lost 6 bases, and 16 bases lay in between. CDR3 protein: CAISEPGVPSAEAFF. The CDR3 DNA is TGTGCCATCAGTGAGCCCGGGGTCCCAAGTGCTGAAGCTTTCTTT.